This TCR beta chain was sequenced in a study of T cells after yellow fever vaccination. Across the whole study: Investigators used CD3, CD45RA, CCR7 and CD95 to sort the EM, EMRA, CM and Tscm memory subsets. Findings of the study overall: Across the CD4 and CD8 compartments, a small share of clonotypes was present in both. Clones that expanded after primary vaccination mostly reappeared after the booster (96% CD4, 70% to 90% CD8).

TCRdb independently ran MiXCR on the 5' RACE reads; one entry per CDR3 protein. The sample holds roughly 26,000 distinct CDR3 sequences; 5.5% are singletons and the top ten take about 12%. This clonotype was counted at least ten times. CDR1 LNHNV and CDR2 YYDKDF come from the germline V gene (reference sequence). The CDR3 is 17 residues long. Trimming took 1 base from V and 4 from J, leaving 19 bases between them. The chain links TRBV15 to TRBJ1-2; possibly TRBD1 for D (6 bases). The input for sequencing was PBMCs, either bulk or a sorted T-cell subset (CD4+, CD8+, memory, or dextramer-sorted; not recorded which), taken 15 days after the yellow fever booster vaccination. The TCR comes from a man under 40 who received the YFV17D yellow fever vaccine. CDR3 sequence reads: CATSRALIGGAGYGYTF. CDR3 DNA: TGTGCCACCAGCAGAGCCTTAATCGGGGGCGCAGGCTATGGCTACACCTTC. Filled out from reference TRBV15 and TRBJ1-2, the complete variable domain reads DAMVIQNPRYQVTQFGKPVTLSCSQTLNHNVMYWYQQKSSQAPKLLFHYYDKDFNNEADTPDNFQSRRPNTSFCFLDIRSPGLGDTAMYLCATSRALIGGAGYGYTFGSGTRLTVV.